This T cell receptor beta chain was profiled in a study of blood T cell repertoires in COVID-19. Overall study: Italy, Spain and the United States were the sources of the convalescent and acute COVID-19 samples. T cells, B-cell-depleted T cells, or PBMCs supplied cDNA or gDNA.

Methods used by the authors: Amplification with reference gene primers provided the estimates of nucleated cell counts. Using immunoSEQ multiplex PCR, the repertoire was profiled, and TCRdb retains in-frame clones only, with some absent. From that table come the V and J calls and clone size; the DNA was used to work out D and trimming. The sample records 40,000 to 60,000 clones, under 90% being singletons. Germline lookup yields CDR1 SGHTS and CDR2 YDEGEE. V lost 3 bases and J lost 8; bases outside the gene matches: 6. The CDR3 runs to 14 residues. Sequencing input: peripheral blood. The sequence was obtained from a woman aged 60 to 75 with acute or convalescent COVID-19. The V and J genes are TRBV5-8 and TRBJ1-4; 8 nucleotides line up with TRBD1. CDR3 sequence reads: CASSSGQGREKLFF. CDR3 DNA: TGTGCCAGCAGCTCCGGACAGGGACGAGAAAAACTGTTTTTT.